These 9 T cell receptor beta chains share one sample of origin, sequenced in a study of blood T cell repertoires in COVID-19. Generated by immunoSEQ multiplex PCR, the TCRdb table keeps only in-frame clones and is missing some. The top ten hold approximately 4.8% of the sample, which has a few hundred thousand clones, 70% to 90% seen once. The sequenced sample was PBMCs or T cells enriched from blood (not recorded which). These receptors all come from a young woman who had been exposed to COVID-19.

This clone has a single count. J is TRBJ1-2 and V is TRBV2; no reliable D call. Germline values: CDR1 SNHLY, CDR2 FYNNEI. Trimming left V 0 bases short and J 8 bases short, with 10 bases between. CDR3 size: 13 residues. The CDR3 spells CASSEARNSGYTF. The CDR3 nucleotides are TGTGCCAGCAGTGAAGCGCGTAATAGCGGCTACACCTTC.

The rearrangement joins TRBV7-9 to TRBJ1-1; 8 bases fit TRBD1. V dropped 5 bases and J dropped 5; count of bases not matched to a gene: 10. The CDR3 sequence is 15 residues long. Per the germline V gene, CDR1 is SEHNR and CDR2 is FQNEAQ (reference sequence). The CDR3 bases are TGTGCCAGCAGCCTACTAGGACAGGGTACTACTGAAGCTTTCTTT. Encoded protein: CASSLLGQGTTEAFF.

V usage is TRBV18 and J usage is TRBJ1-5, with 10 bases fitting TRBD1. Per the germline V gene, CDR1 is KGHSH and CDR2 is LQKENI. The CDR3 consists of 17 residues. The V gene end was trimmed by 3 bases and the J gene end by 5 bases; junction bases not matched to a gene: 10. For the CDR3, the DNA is TGTGCCAGCTCACCTGGGACAGGGGTATTCCCTTATCAGCCCCAGCATTTT. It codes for CASSPGTGVFPYQPQHF. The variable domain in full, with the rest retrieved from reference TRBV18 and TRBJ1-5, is NAGVMQNPRHLVRRRGQEARLRCSPMKGHSHVYWYRQLPEEGLKFMVYLQKENIIDESGMPKERFSAEFPKEGPSILRIQQVVRGDSAAYFCASSPGTGVFPYQPQHFGDGTRLSIL.

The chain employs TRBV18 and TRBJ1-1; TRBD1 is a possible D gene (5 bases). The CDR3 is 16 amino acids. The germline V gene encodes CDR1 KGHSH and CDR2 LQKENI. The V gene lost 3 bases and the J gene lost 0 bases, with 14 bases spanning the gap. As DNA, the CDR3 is TGTGCCAGCTCACCTGAAAGGGGTCGGTTGAACACTGAAGCTTTCTTT. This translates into CASSPERGRLNTEAFF.

The CDR3, as DNA: TGTGCCAGCAGCGTGACAGCCACCGGGGAGCTGTTTTTT. Translating it yields CASSVTATGELFF. The J gene is TRBJ2-2, the V gene TRBV9, with D possibly being TRBD1 (5 bases). V lost 2 bases and J 4 bases, leaving 6 bases between the germline ends. CDR1 and CDR2 (germline): SGDLS, YYNGEE. CDR3 length: 13 amino acids.

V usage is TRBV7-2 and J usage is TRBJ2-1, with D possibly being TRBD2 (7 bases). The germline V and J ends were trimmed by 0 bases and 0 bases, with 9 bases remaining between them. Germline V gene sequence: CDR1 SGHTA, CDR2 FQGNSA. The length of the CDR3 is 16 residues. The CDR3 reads CASSLARGASYNEQFF. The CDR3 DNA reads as TGTGCCAGCAGCTTAGCCCGGGGGGCCTCCTACAATGAGCAGTTCTTC.

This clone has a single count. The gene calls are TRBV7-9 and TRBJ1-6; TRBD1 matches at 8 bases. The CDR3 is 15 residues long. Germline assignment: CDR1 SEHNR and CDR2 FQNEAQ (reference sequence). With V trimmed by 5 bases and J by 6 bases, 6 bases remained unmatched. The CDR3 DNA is TGTGCCAGCAGCCAAGACAGGGGCTTTAATTCACCCCTCCACTTT. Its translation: CASSQDRGFNSPLHF.

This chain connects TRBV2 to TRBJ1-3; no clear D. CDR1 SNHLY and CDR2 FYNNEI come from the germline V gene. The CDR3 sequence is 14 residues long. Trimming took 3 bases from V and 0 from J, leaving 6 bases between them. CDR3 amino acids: CASSDGYSGNTIYF. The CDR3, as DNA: TGTGCCAGCAGTGACGGTTACTCTGGAAACACCATATATTTT.

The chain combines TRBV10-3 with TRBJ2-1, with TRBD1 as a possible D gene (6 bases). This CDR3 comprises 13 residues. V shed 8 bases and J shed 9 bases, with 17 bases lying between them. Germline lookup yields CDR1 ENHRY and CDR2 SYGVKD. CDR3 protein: CAIAGAASSEQFF. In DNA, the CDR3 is TGTGCCATCGCAGGGGCGGCCTCAAGTGAGCAGTTCTTC.